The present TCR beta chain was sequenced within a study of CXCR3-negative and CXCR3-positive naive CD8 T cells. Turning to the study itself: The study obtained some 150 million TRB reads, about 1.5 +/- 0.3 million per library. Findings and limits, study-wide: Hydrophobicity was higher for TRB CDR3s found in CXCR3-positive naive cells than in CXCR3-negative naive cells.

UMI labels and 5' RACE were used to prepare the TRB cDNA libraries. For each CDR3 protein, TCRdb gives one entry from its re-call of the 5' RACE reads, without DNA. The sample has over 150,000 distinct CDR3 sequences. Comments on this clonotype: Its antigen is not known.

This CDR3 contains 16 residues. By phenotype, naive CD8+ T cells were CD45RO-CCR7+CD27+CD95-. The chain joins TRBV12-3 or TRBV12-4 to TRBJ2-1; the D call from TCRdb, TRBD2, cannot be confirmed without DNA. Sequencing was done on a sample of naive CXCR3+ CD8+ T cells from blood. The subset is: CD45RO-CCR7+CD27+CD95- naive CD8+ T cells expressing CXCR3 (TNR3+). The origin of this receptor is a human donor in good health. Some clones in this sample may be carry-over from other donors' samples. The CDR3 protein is CASSLIGAGGPTEQFF.